This entry lists 19 T cell receptor beta chains sequenced from one sample in a study of CD8+CD57+ T cells in acquired aplastic anemia. Genomic DNA acted as the template from which TCR beta VDJ combination and CDR3 sequence profiling were carried out. MiXCR, run by TCRdb on the reads, gives a single entry per CDR3 protein. This sample has more than 100,000 distinct CDR3 sequences, with roughly two fifths found just once. Sequencing used sorted CD4+, CD8+, or CD8+CD57+ T cells (not recorded which) from PBMCs. All receptors derive from a human donor in good health, serving as a control.

The chain carries TRBV6-1 and TRBJ2-5; D is undetermined. The CDR3 extends over 10 amino acids. The germline CDR1 and CDR2 sequences are MNHNS and SASEGT. Trimming took 8 bases from V and 5 from J, leaving 6 bases between them. CDR3 protein: CASRRETQYF. The DNA of the CDR3 is TGTGCCAGCCGACGGGAGACCCAGTACTTC.

This clonotype was observed many times. The rearrangement uses TRBV9 and TRBJ1-2, with D perhaps TRBD1 (5 bases). Trimming removed 5 bases at V and 1 base at J, with 21 bases between. This CDR3 is built from 17 residues. Looked up from germline, CDR1 is SGDLS and CDR2 is YYNGEE. The CDR3 loop is CASSTRPRKQVNYGYTF. In nucleotides, the CDR3 is TGTGCCAGCAGTACCCGCCCCCGGAAACAGGTTAACTATGGCTACACCTTC.

On this clonotype: A much larger clone is a single base away; this may be a read error. The chain couples TRBV5-1 to TRBJ2-1; 10 positions agree with TRBD2. The CDR3 is 16 amino acids. The V gene's germline CDR1 is SGHRS and CDR2 YFSETQ. V gave up 7 bases and J gave up 6 bases; unmatched junction bases: 13. This chain's CDR3 is CASGKTSGPWGNEQFF. The DNA of the CDR3 is TGCGCCAGCGGAAAGACTAGCGGGCCCTGGGGCAATGAGCAGTTCTTC.

This clonotype was seen ten or more times. This chain joins TRBV19 and TRBJ1-3, with D perhaps matching TRBD1 (5 bases). This CDR3 comprises 15 residues. The germline V gene encodes CDR1 LNHDA and CDR2 SQIVND (reference sequence). Trimming pared 10 bases from V and 4 bases from J, leaving 20 bases between. CDR3 nucleotide sequence: TGTGCCACTGCGAGGGCAGGGTCCGTCGGAAACACCATATATTTT. This encodes CATARAGSVGNTIYF.

This clonotype was counted many times. The V and J genes are TRBV20-1 and TRBJ1-4; the D gene is possibly TRBD1 (5 bases). The CDR3 length is 16 residues. The V gene's germline CDR1 is DFQATT and CDR2 SNEGSKA (reference sequence). The V end lost 4 bases, the J end lost 0 bases, and 15 bases lay between the germline ends. CDR3 residues: CSATDGGKSTNEKLFF. As DNA, the CDR3 is TGCAGTGCTACAGACGGGGGGAAATCAACTAATGAAAAACTGTTTTTT.

This clonotype came up many times. The chain uses TRBV20-1 and TRBJ1-5, with D possibly being TRBD1 (5 bases). The germline CDR1 and CDR2 sequences are DFQATT and SNEGSKA (reference sequence). The CDR3 covers 14 residues. The ends were cut back, 0 bases at V and 5 bases at J, with 11 bases in the middle. CDR3 DNA: TGCAGTGCTAGAGAGGGACGGGGCCATCAGCCCCAGCATTTT. Translated, it gives CSAREGRGHQPQHF.

This clonotype was counted a few times. The rearrangement joins TRBV30 to TRBJ2-3; D is unresolved. V was pared by 4 bases and J by 5 bases, with 19 bases between. The CDR3 length is 15 residues. Germline V gene sequence: CDR1 GTSNPN, CDR2 SVGIG (reference sequence). The CDR3 coding sequence is TGTGCCTGGAACCCTTTAGGCCTGCAGCGAGATACGCAGTATTTT. The encoded protein is CAWNPLGLQRDTQYF.

This clonotype was recorded at least ten times. The chain uses TRBV19 and TRBJ2-2, with D possibly TRBD1 on 5 matching bases. This CDR3 has 13 amino acids. Germline V gene lookup returns CDR1 LNHDA and CDR2 SQIVND (reference sequence). Trimming removed 3 bases at V and 4 bases at J, with 6 bases between. CDR3 sequence: CASSMTATGELFF. The CDR3 DNA follows: TGTGCCAGTAGTATGACAGCCACCGGGGAGCTGTTTTTT.

This clonotype was detected many times. The V and J genes are TRBV15 and TRBJ1-2, with a weak D call TRBD1 (6 bases). V dropped 1 base and J dropped 7 bases, with 16 bases sitting between them. The germline CDR1 and CDR2 sequences are LNHNV and YYDKDF (reference sequence). The CDR3 has 15 amino acids. The CDR3 DNA sequence: TGTGCCACCAGCAGAGGGGGGAGGACAGAGGTTGGCTACACCTTC. This translates into CATSRGGRTEVGYTF.

This clonotype appeared many times. V is TRBV11-2 and J is TRBJ1-1, with 7 nucleotides matching TRBD1. The length of the CDR3 is 16 residues. In germline, CDR1 is SGHAT, CDR2 FQNNGV. Losses at the gene ends were 1 base for V and 6 bases for J; bases not matched to a gene: 11. CDR3 region: CASSLVWRQGRPEAFF. CDR3 sequence (DNA): TGTGCCAGCAGCTTAGTTTGGAGACAGGGTAGACCTGAAGCTTTCTTT.

At least ten counts were recorded for this clonotype. The chain is built from TRBV24-1 and TRBJ1-5; 8 positions agree with TRBD1. Germline V gene data show CDR1 as KGHDR and CDR2 as SFDVKD. Trimming took 4 bases from V and 7 from J; bases not matched to a gene: 11. CDR3 length: 16 amino acids. The CDR3 bases are TGTGCCACCAGTGACCACACAGGGGGACGTTTGCAGCCCCAGCATTTT. Residues: CATSDHTGGRLQPQHF.

Many counts were recorded for this clonotype. The V call is TRBV5-1, the J call TRBJ2-5; D unclear. V was clipped by 3 bases and J by 5 bases, with 20 bases between them. Germline assignment: CDR1 SGHRS and CDR2 YFSETQ. The CDR3 runs 16 residues. CDR3 coding DNA: TGCGCCAGCAGCTCCCTCTCGGACGGTCGGATGGAGACCCAGTACTTC. It yields the protein CASSSLSDGRMETQYF.

This clonotype was observed a handful of times. The J gene is TRBJ1-1, the V gene TRBV20-1; D may be TRBD1 (5 bases). The CDR3 is 15 residues long. Trimming removed 6 bases from V and 8 bases from J, with 25 bases in between. CDR1 is DFQATT, CDR2 SNEGSKA, per germline (reference sequence). The CDR3: CSATKRRGGVGEAFF. CDR3 sequence (DNA): TGCAGTGCCACCAAGCGCCGGGGGGGGGTAGGCGAAGCTTTCTTT.

The table lists this clonotype with a few counts. The chain uses TRBV6-1 and TRBJ2-1; 7 bases agree with TRBD2. The CDR3 spans 16 residues. V lost 5 bases to trimming and J lost 4 bases; unmatched junction nucleotides: 11. CDR1 is MNHNS and CDR2 is SASEGT in the germline V gene. CDR3 sequence: CASSPRGAGAYNEQFF. CDR3 coding DNA: TGTGCCAGCAGTCCCCGAGGGGCGGGAGCTTACAATGAGCAGTTCTTC.

This clonotype appeared many times. The V call is TRBV20-1, the J call TRBJ1-4; D is unclear. V lost 2 bases, J lost 4 bases, and 11 bases lay in between. The CDR3 has 14 residues. Looked up from germline, CDR1 is DFQATT and CDR2 is SNEGSKA (reference sequence). DNA of the CDR3: TGCAGTGCTAGACTGGACGGTATTAATGAAAAACTGTTTTTT. Translating gives CSARLDGINEKLFF.

This clonotype was counted many times. The rearrangement uses TRBV6-1 and TRBJ2-3; 15 nucleotides line up with TRBD2. Germline loops: CDR1 MNHNS, CDR2 SASEGT. The CDR3 totals 16 residues. Losses at the gene ends were 5 bases for V and 4 bases for J; bases not matched to a gene: 4. This CDR3 reads CASSRTSGGAADTQYF. The CDR3 DNA sequence: TGTGCCAGCAGTCGGACTAGCGGGGGGGCCGCAGATACGCAGTATTTT.

Note on this clonotype: A read error may explain this, as a much larger clone is one base away. This chain connects TRBV5-1 to TRBJ1-3; TRBD1 aligns across 10 bases. CDR3 length: 15 residues. V dropped 4 bases and J dropped 5; count of bases not matched to a gene: 6. Germline V gene data show CDR1 as SGHRS and CDR2 as YFSETQ. The CDR3 protein is CASSHGTGDRNTIYF. The CDR3, as DNA: TGCGCCAGCAGCCACGGGACAGGGGATAGAAACACCATATATTTT.

This clonotype was detected a few times. A much larger clone differs from this one at a single base, so this may be a read error. Given the absence of the conserved phenylalanine or tryptophan at the CDR3 end, a read error is likely. The chain uses TRBV6-1 and TRBJ2-6, with D tentatively TRBD1 (6 bases). In germline, CDR1 is MNHNS, CDR2 SASEGT. The CDR3 consists of 16 residues. Trimming took 4 bases from V and 0 from J, leaving 10 bases between them. The CDR3 DNA reads TGTGCCAGCAGTGCCCGGACAGTCTCTGGGGCCAACGTCCTGACTCTC. The encoded protein is CASSARTVSGANVLTL.

This clonotype has at least ten counts. The CDR3 DNA reads TGTGCCAGCAGCTTGTCTAGCGGGACGCTCTACAATGAGCAGTTCTTC. As protein: CASSLSSGTLYNEQFF. The genes are TRBV7-9 and TRBJ2-1; 9 nucleotides match TRBD2. Germline lookup yields CDR1 SEHNR and CDR2 FQNEAQ (reference sequence). The CDR3 consists of 16 residues. J lost 3 bases, V lost 3 bases, and 6 bases had no gene match.